These 4 T cell receptor beta chains were sequenced from one sample in a study of human T cells and chemical hapten exposure. TCRdb itself ran the 5' RACE reads through MiXCR, one entry per CDR3 protein. Seen here are some 150,000 distinct CDR3 sequences, over 3.5% observed once, and the top ten hold approximately 1.4%. Sequencing started from total RNA isolated from unfractionated whole blood. The receptors here all came from a female donor in good health.

This chain joins TRBV20-1 and TRBJ2-7, with TRBD2 matching 7 bases. The CDR3 is 16 residues long. Unmatched junction bases numbered 9, after V lost 1 base and J lost 0 bases. Germline loops: CDR1 DFQATT, CDR2 SNEGSKA (reference sequence). CDR3 region: CSARALSGDYSYEQYF. CDR3 DNA: TGCAGTGCTAGAGCTCTAAGCGGGGATTACTCCTACGAGCAGTACTTC.

This clonotype was counted ten times or more. The V and J genes are TRBV6-2 or TRBV6-3 and TRBJ2-3; D is undetermined. The V end was cut by 6 bases, the J end by 5 bases, with 18 bases between. The CDR3 runs 15 residues. CDR1 is MNHEY, CDR2 SVGEGT, per germline. The CDR3 loop reads CASSPGPLNVDTQYF. The CDR3 DNA follows: TGTGCCAGCAGCCCCGGGCCACTGAATGTAGATACGCAGTATTTT.

Many counts were recorded for this clonotype. This chain joins TRBV27 and TRBJ2-2; possible D gene TRBD1, 5 bases. Germline loops: CDR1 MNHEY, CDR2 SMNVEV (reference sequence). This CDR3 region has 17 residues. Trimming stripped 2 bases from V and 3 bases from J, with 16 bases between. The CDR3 sequence: CASSLRMGQGYTGELFF. The CDR3 nucleotides are TGTGCCAGCAGTTTACGAATGGGCCAGGGCTACACCGGGGAGCTGTTTTTT.

This clonotype was observed many times. The chain employs TRBV7-9 and TRBJ2-1, with 12 bases that match TRBD2. The CDR3 has 14 residues. V lost 9 bases to trimming and J lost 3 bases; unmatched junction nucleotides: 3. The germline V gene has CDR1 SEHNR and CDR2 FQNEAQ (reference sequence). The CDR3 sequence: CASLAGGIYNEQFF. The CDR3, as DNA: TGTGCCAGTCTAGCGGGGGGGATCTACAATGAGCAGTTCTTC.